This T cell receptor (beta chain) is drawn from a study of TIL therapy for anti-PD-1-resistant metastatic lung cancer. CDR1 LGHNA and CDR2 YNFKEQ come from the germline V gene. CDR3 length equals 15 residues. The V and J ends lost 3 bases and 8 bases, in that order; junction bases with no gene match: 6. The time point denotes: pre-treatment sample, taken before nivolumab and TIL therapy. Notes on the study in general: This highly selected cohort may not generalize to typical lung cancer patients.

Note on this clone: The antigen remains unidentified.

The immunoSEQ assay was v3. Measured with immunoSEQ multiplex PCR; TCRdb has only the in-frame clones, and not every one. The sample holds more than 45,000 clones, over 70% seen once. The chain joins TRBV4-2 to TRBJ1-6; 8 positions agree with TRBD1. Sequencing was performed on blood, taken at baseline. This TCR was recovered from a person aged 25 to 85 with non-small cell lung cancer. The CDR3 DNA is TGTGCCAGCAGCCACGGACAGGGAGGCGATTCACCCCTCCACTTT. This sequence encodes CASSHGQGGDSPLHF.